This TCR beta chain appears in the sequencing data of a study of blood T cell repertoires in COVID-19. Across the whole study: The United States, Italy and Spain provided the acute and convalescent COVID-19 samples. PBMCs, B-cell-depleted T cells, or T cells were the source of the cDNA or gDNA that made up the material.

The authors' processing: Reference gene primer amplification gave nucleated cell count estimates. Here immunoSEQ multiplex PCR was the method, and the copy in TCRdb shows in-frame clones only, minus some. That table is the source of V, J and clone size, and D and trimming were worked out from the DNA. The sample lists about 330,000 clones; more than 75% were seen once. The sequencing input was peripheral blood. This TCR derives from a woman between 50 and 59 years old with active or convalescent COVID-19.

The CDR3 reads CASSPPAGWDTEAFF. The CDR3 nucleotides read TGTGCCAGCTCACCCCCTGCGGGGTGGGACACTGAAGCTTTCTTT. The rearrangement links TRBV18 to TRBJ1-1; D gene unclear. The V gene lost 3 bases and the J gene lost 3 bases, with 14 bases spanning the gap. The CDR3 covers 15 residues. The germline gives CDR1 KGHSH, CDR2 LQKENI. Based on the CDR3 plus reference TRBV18 and TRBJ1-1, the full variable domain is NAGVMQNPRHLVRRRGQEARLRCSPMKGHSHVYWYRQLPEEGLKFMVYLQKENIIDESGMPKERFSAEFPKEGPSILRIQQVVRGDSAAYFCASSPPAGWDTEAFFGQGTRLTVV.